These T cell receptor beta chains were read from a single sample in a study of T-cell reconstitution after alpha-beta-depleted transplantation in children. TCRdb re-called the PCR reads with MiXCR, one entry per CDR3 protein. The repertoire holds approximately 490,000 distinct CDR3 sequences, with approximately 12% as singletons. Specimen: PBMCs from the stem cell graft donor, collected from the stem cell graft. These receptors were taken from a human donor who donated a stem cell graft to a child with combined immunodeficiency. CDR3s include the opening cysteine and the closing phenylalanine or tryptophan. D genes are given only for firm matches. Clone size appears in some rows only: once, few, many, or a class for an expanded clone.

V	J	D	size	DNA	CDR3
TRBV15	TRBJ1-2	TRBD1	few	TGTGCCACCAGCAGAAACTCTCCAGGGGGATATAACTATGGCTACACCTTC	CATSRNSPGGYNYGYTF
TRBV12-3/TRBV12-4	TRBJ2-7	.	many	TGTGCCAGCAGTTTAGATGGGTTCTACGAGCAGTACTTC	CASSLDGFYEQYF
TRBV12-3/TRBV12-4	TRBJ2-1	.	few	TGTGCCAGCAGTCTGAGGGGGGATGCCTACAATGAGCAGTTCTTC	CASSLRGDAYNEQFF
TRBV7-8	TRBJ2-1	TRBD2	many	TGTGCCAGCAGCTTCCGACTAGCGGCAACCAATGAGCAGTTCTTC	CASSFRLAATNEQFF
TRBV24-1	TRBJ2-7	.	few	TGTGCCACCAGTGATCCCAACAGCCTTTACTACGAGCAGTACTTC	CATSDPNSLYYEQYF
TRBV12-3/TRBV12-4	TRBJ1-1	.	many	TGTGCCAGCAGTTTTGAGCTCCGGGGAGTAGACACTGAAGCTTTCTTT	CASSFELRGVDTEAFF
TRBV6-5	TRBJ2-7	.	many	TGTGCCAGCAGTTACCCACAGGTGACGGGGTACGAGCAGTACTTC	CASSYPQVTGYEQYF
TRBV28	TRBJ1-1	.	.	TGTGCCAGCAGGAGGGACGCCCCCCAGTTCTTT	CASRRDAPQFF
TRBV29-1	TRBJ2-2	TRBD2	.	TGCAGCGTTGAAGATCCCCGGACTAGCGGGATCAGGGTGGGGGAGCTGTTTTTT	CSVEDPRTSGIRVGELFF
TRBV7-3	TRBJ1-1	TRBD1	many	TGTGCCAGCAGCCGTTCGGGGACAGGGACTGAAGCTTTCTTT	CASSRSGTGTEAFF
TRBV14	TRBJ2-3	TRBD1	once	TGTGCCAGCAGCCATCGACAGGGGGCGGGCACAGATACGCAGTATTTT	CASSHRQGAGTDTQYF
TRBV5-5	TRBJ2-7	.	.	TGTGCCAGCAGCTTGGAGGGCAGGAGGGGTGGCGAGCAGTACTTC	CASSLEGRRGGEQYF
TRBV11-1	TRBJ1-3	.	.	TGTGCCAGCAGCTTAGCGCCTTGGGGACATCGTCTTTATGGAAACACCATATATTTT	CASSLAPWGHRLYGNTIYF
TRBV6-5	TRBJ2-1	TRBD1	.	TGTGCCAGCAGTTACCCGGACAGGGGTTCCGGGCAGGATGAGCAGTTCTTC	CASSYPDRGSGQDEQFF
TRBV4-2	TRBJ2-1	.	.	TGTGCCAGCAGCCAAGATCCCTCGTACGGCAATGAGCAGTTCTTC	CASSQDPSYGNEQFF
TRBV7-2	TRBJ1-2	.	.	TGTGCCAGCAGCTTAGATGCAGGGTTAGGCTACACCTTC	CASSLDAGLGYTF
TRBV12-3/TRBV12-4	TRBJ2-7	TRBD2	few	TGTGCCAGCAGTTTAGGCCCTGGGAGCGGGAGGCTCTACGAGCAGTACTTC	CASSLGPGSGRLYEQYF
TRBV2	TRBJ2-7	TRBD1	few	TGTGCCAGCAGTCCGGGACAGGGCATAGGCGAGCAGTACTTC	CASSPGQGIGEQYF
TRBV6-1	TRBJ2-5	.	few	TGTGCCAGCAGTGAAATGGAGACCCAGTACTTC	CASSEMETQYF
TRBV7-2	TRBJ1-3	.	once	TGTGCCAGCAGCCCACCGTGGGGAAACACCATATATTTT	CASSPPWGNTIYF
TRBV12-3/TRBV12-4	TRBJ2-7	.	many	TGTGCCAGCACCATCTGGGGGACGGGGGTCTCCTACGAGCAGTACTTC	CASTIWGTGVSYEQYF
TRBV12-3/TRBV12-4	TRBJ2-2	.	many	TGTGCCAGCCAGGGGCCGAACACCGGGGAGCTGTTTTTT	CASQGPNTGELFF
TRBV20-1	TRBJ2-7	.	.	TGCAGTTCTGCCCCCGGGATCGACTACGAGCAGTACTTC	CSSAPGIDYEQYF
TRBV4-3	TRBJ1-1	.	.	TGCGCCAGCAGCCTCTACCTCCCGGGGCAGGGTGAAGCTTTCTTT	CASSLYLPGQGEAFF
TRBV20-1	TRBJ2-7	TRBD2	.	TGCAGTGCTAGTCATGGGACTAGTGACTTCTACGAGCAGTACTTC	CSASHGTSDFYEQYF
TRBV10-3	TRBJ1-1	TRBD1	few	TGTGCCATCAGGGAAACCGGGACAGCTAACACTGAAGCTTTCTTT	CAIRETGTANTEAFF
TRBV5-6	TRBJ2-7	.	many	TGTGCCAGCAGCTTGGTATGGCGTGGCGAGCAGTACTTC	CASSLVWRGEQYF
TRBV7-6	TRBJ1-2	.	many	TGTGCCAGCAGCTTTAACGAAAGATATGGCTACACCTTC	CASSFNERYGYTF
TRBV6-5	TRBJ2-1	TRBD1	few	TGTGCCAGCAGGCACCAGATTAGGACAGGGGTGGCCAATGAGCAGTTCTTC	CASRHQIRTGVANEQFF
TRBV6-5	TRBJ2-1	TRBD2	.	TGTGCCAGCAACCCCACGGGACTAGCGGGAGGCAATGAGCAGTTCTTC	CASNPTGLAGGNEQFF
TRBV6-5	TRBJ2-2	.	.	TGTGCCAGCAGTTACTCCATGGAAACCGGGGAGCTGTTTTTT	CASSYSMETGELFF
TRBV4-3	TRBJ2-3	TRBD2	few	TGCGCCAGCAGCCAAGATGAAGCTAGCGGGGGGCCAACAGATACGCAGTATTTT	CASSQDEASGGPTDTQYF
TRBV10-3	TRBJ2-7	TRBD2	many	TGTGCCATCAGTGGGGGACTAGCGGCTTCCTACGAGCAGTACTTC	CAISGGLAASYEQYF
TRBV7-2	TRBJ1-2	TRBD1	.	TGTGCCAGCAGCTCCGGGACAGGGGGCGCTTCAGGTGGCTACACCTTC	CASSSGTGGASGGYTF
TRBV29-1	TRBJ1-1	TRBD1	many	TGCAGCGTTGGCGGACAGGGGCGCACTGAAGCTTTCTTT	CSVGGQGRTEAFF
TRBV29-1	TRBJ2-2	TRBD2	many	TGCAGCGTTGTAGCGGGAGCGAGGAACACCGGGGAGCTGTTTTTT	CSVVAGARNTGELFF
TRBV27	TRBJ1-1	TRBD1	.	TGTGCCAGCAGTCCCGGGGACAGGACGGACACTGAAGCTTTCTTT	CASSPGDRTDTEAFF
TRBV3-1	TRBJ2-1	TRBD2	few	TGTGCCAGCAGCTATGGGACTAGCGGGAGCCGGTCCCGCTTC	CASSYGTSGSRSRF
TRBV12-3/TRBV12-4	TRBJ1-6	.	few	TGTGCCAGCGCCCTCTCCTATAATTCACCCCTCCACTTT	CASALSYNSPLHF
TRBV20-1	TRBJ2-1	TRBD2	.	TGCAGTGCGGGGGGGGACTCCTACAATGAGCAGTTCTTC	CSAGGDSYNEQFF
TRBV19	TRBJ2-4	.	.	TGTGCCAGTAGTATGGGTCCCTCGGCCAAAAACATTCAGTACTTC	CASSMGPSAKNIQYF
TRBV12-3/TRBV12-4	TRBJ2-7	.	.	TGTGCCAGCAGTTTCGGACAGGGAGGGTGGGAGCAGTACTTC	CASSFGQGGWEQYF
TRBV6-6	TRBJ1-4	.	many	TGTGCCAGCAGTTACGTCGGCTACGGCCCGTTTTTT	CASSYVGYGPFF
TRBV9	TRBJ1-1	.	.	TGTGCCAGCAAAAACGCAGTGAACACTGAAGCTTTCTTT	CASKNAVNTEAFF
TRBV12-5	TRBJ1-5	.	few	TGTGCTAGCGCCCAAGGGTTTTTCAATCAGCCCCAGCATTTT	CASAQGFFNQPQHF
TRBV7-9	TRBJ1-5	.	.	TGTGCCAGCAGCTCCAGTCCTAATCAGCCCCAGCATTTT	CASSSSPNQPQHF
TRBV3-1	TRBJ2-2	.	many	TGTGCCAGCAGCCAAGATGCAAGTAACACCGGGGAGCTGTTTTTT	CASSQDASNTGELFF
TRBV12-5	TRBJ1-2	TRBD1	few	TGTGCTAGTGGTATCGGACAGGGCGGGGATGGCTACACCTTC	CASGIGQGGDGYTF
TRBV29-1	TRBJ1-3	.	.	TGCAGCGCGTCCCTGGTTTCTGGAAACACCATATATTTT	CSASLVSGNTIYF
TRBV7-9	TRBJ2-5	.	few	TGTGCCAGCAGCTTACCAGGGTGGGCAGAGACCCAGTACTTC	CASSLPGWAETQYF
TRBV6-1	TRBJ2-7	.	.	TGTGCCAGCAGTGAGTGGAGGCGGGCCCTCCCCTACGAGCAGTACTTC	CASSEWRRALPYEQYF
TRBV7-6	TRBJ2-7	.	.	TGTGCCAGCAGCTTAGTCAGGAGGGGCCACGAGCAGTACTTC	CASSLVRRGHEQYF
TRBV30	TRBJ2-5	TRBD2	few	TGTGCCTGGAGGGACCCGGGACTAGCGGGAGTGTTGCAAGAGACCCAGTACTTC	CAWRDPGLAGVLQETQYF
TRBV5-6	TRBJ2-7	.	.	TGTGCCAGCAGCTCAGGACAGATACTTTCCTTC	CASSSGQILSF
TRBV5-1	TRBJ2-1	TRBD2	few	TGCGCCAGCAGCTCGACTAGCGGGAGGGGGTACAATGAGCAGTTCTTC	CASSSTSGRGYNEQFF
TRBV5-1	TRBJ2-3	.	many	TGCGCCAGCAGCTATTCAGTTCCAGATACGCAGTATTTT	CASSYSVPDTQYF
TRBV7-3	TRBJ2-2	.	.	TGTGCCAGCAGCTTAAATCCGGGGCATAGACGAGGGGAGCTGTTTTTT	CASSLNPGHRRGELFF
TRBV10-3	TRBJ2-2	.	many	TGTGCCATCAGTGCCGGGACCAACACCGGGGAGCTGTTTTTT	CAISAGTNTGELFF
TRBV4-2	TRBJ2-2	.	many	TGTGCCAGCAGCCAAACGTTGGACTCCGGGGAGCTGTTTTTT	CASSQTLDSGELFF
TRBV12-3/TRBV12-4	TRBJ2-7	TRBD2	few	TGTGCCAGCACCCTTAGCGGGATTGGCGAGCAGTACTTC	CASTLSGIGEQYF